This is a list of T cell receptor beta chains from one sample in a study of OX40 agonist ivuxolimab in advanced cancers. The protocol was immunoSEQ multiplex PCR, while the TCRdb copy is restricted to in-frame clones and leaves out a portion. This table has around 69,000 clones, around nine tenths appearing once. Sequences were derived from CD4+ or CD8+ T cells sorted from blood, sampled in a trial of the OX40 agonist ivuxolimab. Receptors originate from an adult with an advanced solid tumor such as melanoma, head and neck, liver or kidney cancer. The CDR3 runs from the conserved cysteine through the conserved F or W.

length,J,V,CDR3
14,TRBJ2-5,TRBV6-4,CASSPGHGQETQYF
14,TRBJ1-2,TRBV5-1,CASQQGAPNYGYTF
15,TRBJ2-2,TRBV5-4,CASSLAIGNTGELFF
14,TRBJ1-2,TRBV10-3,CAISEAGQNYGYTF
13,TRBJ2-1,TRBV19,CASRTSGNNEQFF
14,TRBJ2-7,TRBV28,CASSSRTVVYEQYF
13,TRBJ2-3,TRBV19,CASSMASTDTQYF
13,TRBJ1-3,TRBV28,CASTQTAGNTIYF
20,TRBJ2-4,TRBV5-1,CASSLGGLAGPQVSKNIQYF
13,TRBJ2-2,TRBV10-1,CASSSTPTGELFF
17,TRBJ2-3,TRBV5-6,CASSSIGSWTIPDTQYF
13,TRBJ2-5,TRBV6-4,CASRGDFQETQYF
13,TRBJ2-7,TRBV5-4,CASSSTGWAEQYF
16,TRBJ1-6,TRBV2,CASSAGQGAYNSPLHF
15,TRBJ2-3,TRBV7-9,CASSELAGGRDTQYF
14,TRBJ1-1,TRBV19,CASSLQGWNTEAFF
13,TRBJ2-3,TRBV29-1,CSVDHRGTDTQYF
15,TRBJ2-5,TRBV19,CASSMGFQGGETQYF
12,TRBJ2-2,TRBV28,CASRVAAGELFF
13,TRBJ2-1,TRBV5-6,CASSLAGFGEQFF
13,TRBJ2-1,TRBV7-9,CASSDQGSDEQFF
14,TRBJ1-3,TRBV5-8,CASSGGQGGNTIYF
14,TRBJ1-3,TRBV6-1,CASSEARSGNTIYF